This TCR beta chain was documented in a study of blood T cell repertoires in COVID-19. Across the whole study: In each case, the material was cDNA or gDNA derived from T cells, B-cell-depleted T cells, or PBMCs.

Measured with immunoSEQ multiplex PCR; TCRdb has only the in-frame clones, and not every one. The sample contains under 200,000 clones, over 80% of which appear only once. The material sequenced was PBMCs or T cells enriched from blood (not recorded which). This clonotype originated in a woman aged 60-70 years who had recovered from COVID-19.

As DNA, the CDR3 is TGCAGTGCTAGTCGGGGGGCTGGCTACACCTTC. As protein: CSASRGAGYTF. The chain carries TRBV20-1 and TRBJ1-2; weak D call: TRBD1 (6 bases). Germline V lookup: CDR1 DFQATT, CDR2 SNEGSKA (reference sequence). The CDR3 is 11 residues long. The germline V and J ends were trimmed by 3 bases and 7 bases, with 9 bases remaining between them.